Each of the 11 T cell receptor beta chains below was sequenced from the same sample in a study of PD-1 blockade in classical Hodgkin lymphoma. The repertoire was sequenced with immunoSEQ multiplex PCR; TCRdb's copy has only in-frame clones and lacks some. Of about 22,000 clones in the sample, 70% to 80% were seen once. Time point here: cycle 4 day 1 (C4D1), after 5 to 7 weeks of nivolumab. Relapses following autologous stem cell transplantation were seen in all patients, with brentuximab vedotin exposure varying. Magnetic negative selection was used to purify CD4+ T cells from thawed PBMCs. The input for sequencing was CD4+ T cells from blood, taken before the fourth cycle of nivolumab. The receptors derive from a human donor with classical Hodgkin lymphoma.

The chain employs TRBV7-2 and TRBJ1-2; no reliable D call. Between the trimmed V and J ends, which lost 1 base and 7 bases, there was a span of 13 bases. From germline, CDR1 is SGHTA and CDR2 FQGNSA. The CDR3 spans 14 residues. For the CDR3, the DNA is TGTGCCAGCAGCTTAGGAATGGGAATTGGTGGCTACACCTTC. The encoded protein is CASSLGMGIGGYTF. Together with reference TRBV7-2 and TRBJ1-2, the CDR3 gives the full variable domain: GAGVSQSPSNKVTEKGKDVELRCDPISGHTALYWYRQSLGQGLEFLIYFQGNSAPDKSGLPSDRFSAERTGGSVSTLTIQRTQQEDSAVYLCASSLGMGIGGYTFGSGTRLTVV.

The chain employs TRBV7-2 and TRBJ2-7; D ambiguous. CDR3 length: 14 amino acids. Germline V lookup: CDR1 SGHTA, CDR2 FQGNSA. V was pared by 4 bases and J by 7 bases, with 17 bases between. For the CDR3, the DNA is TGTGCCAGCAGCTCCTTTTTGGGTGTGCCAGAGCAGTACTTC. It codes for CASSSFLGVPEQYF. Together with reference TRBV7-2 and TRBJ2-7, the CDR3 gives the full variable domain: GAGVSQSPSNKVTEKGKDVELRCDPISGHTALYWYRQSLGQGLEFLIYFQGNSAPDKSGLPSDRFSAERTGGSVSTLTIQRTQQEDSAVYLCASSSFLGVPEQYFGPGTRLTVT.

The genes are TRBV18 and TRBJ2-7; D is perhaps TRBD1 (6 bases). Deletions cut 5 bases from V and 0 bases from J, with 17 bases between. The length of the CDR3 is 16 residues. Germline assignment: CDR1 KGHSH and CDR2 LQKENI. The DNA of the CDR3 is TGTGCCAGCTCATCCCAGACAGGTCCAGGCTCCTACGAGCAGTACTTC. Translation gives CASSSQTGPGSYEQYF.

The rearrangement links TRBV7-9 to TRBJ1-3, with a weak D call TRBD1 (5 bases). Germline values: CDR1 SEHNR, CDR2 FQNEAQ (reference sequence). The CDR3 extends over 15 amino acids. V dropped 5 bases and J dropped 0 bases, with 11 bases sitting between them. The CDR3 DNA sequence: TGTGCCAGCAGCCCCCGACAGCTCTCTGGAAACACCATATATTTT. It codes for CASSPRQLSGNTIYF.

The gene calls are TRBV7-2 and TRBJ1-4; the D is unclear. This CDR3 has 14 amino acids. The V end was cut by 1 base, the J end by 7 bases, with 10 bases between. Germline V gene data show CDR1 as SGHTA and CDR2 as FQGNSA. The CDR3 region is CASSLEHSREKLFF. The DNA for the CDR3 is TGTGCCAGCAGCTTAGAACACAGTCGTGAAAAACTGTTTTTT.

J is TRBJ1-2 and V is TRBV18; unclear D gene. Germline CDR1 is KGHSH and CDR2 is LQKENI. This CDR3 comprises 12 residues. V was cut by 2 bases and J by 5 bases, with 6 bases left in between. CDR3: CASSPEKYGYTF. The CDR3 nucleotides read TGTGCCAGCTCACCAGAGAAATATGGCTACACCTTC.

Turning to this clone: The sample holds other DNA sequences that translate to the same CDR3. The chain employs TRBV6-5 and TRBJ2-5; no firm D call. Germline V gene data show CDR1 as MNHEY and CDR2 as SVGAGI. The CDR3 is made up of 14 amino acids. Trimming took off 6 bases at V and 5 bases at J, with 16 bases between the two ends. In DNA, the CDR3 is TGTGCCAGCAGAAGAGGCGGCAGTCGGGAGACCCAGTACTTC. Its protein is CASRRGGSRETQYF.

The V and J genes are TRBV27 and TRBJ2-1; D uncertain. This CDR3 has 15 residues. Germline lookup yields CDR1 MNHEY and CDR2 SMNVEV (reference sequence). Trimming removed 3 bases from V and 5 bases from J, with 14 bases in between. The CDR3 here is CASSFSGSPHNEQFF. CDR3 bases: TGTGCCAGCAGTTTTTCGGGTAGTCCCCACAATGAGCAGTTCTTC.

The chain is built from TRBV7-9 and TRBJ1-1; no definite D call. Germline V CDR1 and CDR2: SEHNR, FQNEAQ (reference sequence). This CDR3 region has 14 residues. Trimming cost V 2 bases and J 0 bases, with 7 bases left between them. The CDR3 region has the DNA TGTGCCAGCAGCTTATACACAGTGAACACTGAAGCTTTCTTT. It encodes CASSLYTVNTEAFF. The complete variable domain, with remaining parts taken from reference TRBV7-9 and TRBJ1-1, reads DTGVSQNPRHKITKRGQNVTFRCDPISEHNRLYWYRQTLGQGPEFLTYFQNEAQLEKSRLLSDRFSAERPKGSFSTLEIQRTEQGDSAMYLCASSLYTVNTEAFFGQGTRLTVV.

This chain uses TRBV18 with TRBJ1-1; D remains ambiguous. V lost 4 bases to trimming and J lost 1 base, with 13 bases between them. CDR3 length: 15 residues. Germline CDR1 KGHSH, CDR2 LQKENI. CDR3 in amino acids: CASSHAPGWNTEAFF. The CDR3 DNA reads as TGTGCCAGCTCACACGCTCCTGGATGGAACACTGAAGCTTTCTTT.

The rearrangement uses TRBV7-3 and TRBJ2-5; D might be TRBD2 (6 bases). The germline gives CDR1 SGHTA, CDR2 FQGTGA. The CDR3 runs to 13 residues. Trimming cost V 5 bases and J 5 bases, with 12 bases left between them. CDR3 loop: CASSQDYGETQYF. The DNA for the CDR3 is TGTGCCAGCAGCCAGGACTATGGGGAGACCCAGTACTTC.